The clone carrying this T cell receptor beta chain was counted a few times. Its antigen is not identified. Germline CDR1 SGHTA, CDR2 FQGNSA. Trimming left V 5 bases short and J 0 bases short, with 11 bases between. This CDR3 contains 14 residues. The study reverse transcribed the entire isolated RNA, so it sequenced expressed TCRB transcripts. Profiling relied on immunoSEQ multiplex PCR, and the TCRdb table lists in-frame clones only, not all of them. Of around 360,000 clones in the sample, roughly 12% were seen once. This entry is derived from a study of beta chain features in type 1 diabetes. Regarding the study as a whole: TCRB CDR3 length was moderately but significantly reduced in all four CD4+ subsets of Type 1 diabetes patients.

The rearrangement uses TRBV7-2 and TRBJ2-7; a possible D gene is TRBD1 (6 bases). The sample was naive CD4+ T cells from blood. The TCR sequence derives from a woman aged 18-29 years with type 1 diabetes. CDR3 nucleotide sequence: TGTGCCAGCAGCCTGGACAGTTTCTCCTACGAGCAGTACTTC. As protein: CASSLDSFSYEQYF.